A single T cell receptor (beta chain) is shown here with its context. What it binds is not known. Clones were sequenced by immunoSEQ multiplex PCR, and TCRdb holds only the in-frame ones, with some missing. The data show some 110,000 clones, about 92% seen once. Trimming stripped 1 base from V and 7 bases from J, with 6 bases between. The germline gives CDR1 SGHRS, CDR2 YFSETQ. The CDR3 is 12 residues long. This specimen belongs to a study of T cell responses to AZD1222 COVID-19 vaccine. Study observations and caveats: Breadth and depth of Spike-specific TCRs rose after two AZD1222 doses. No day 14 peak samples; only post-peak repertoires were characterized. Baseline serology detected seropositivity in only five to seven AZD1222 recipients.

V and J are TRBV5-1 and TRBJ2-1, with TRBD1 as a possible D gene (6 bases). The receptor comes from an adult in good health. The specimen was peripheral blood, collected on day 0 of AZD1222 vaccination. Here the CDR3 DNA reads TGCGCCAGCAGCTTGCAGGGGAATGAGCAGTTCTTC. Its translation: CASSLQGNEQFF. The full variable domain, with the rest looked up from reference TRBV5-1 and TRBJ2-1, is KAGVTQTPRYLIKTRGQQVTLSCSPISGHRSVSWYQQTPGQGLQFLFEYFSETQRNKGNFPGRFSGRQFSNSRSEMNVSTLELGDSALYLCASSLQGNEQFFGPGTRLTVL.